This T cell receptor beta chain was recorded in a study of a mutant IDH1 vaccine in newly diagnosed glioma. Overall study context: The week-35 safety follow-up was V12, and the week-47 study end was V13. Notes on the study in general: Pseudoprogression showed no apparent link to changes in top peripheral T cell clonotypes. Immune responses arising from the vaccine appeared in roughly 95% of patients.

V shed 5 bases and J shed 1 base, with 11 bases lying between them. The CDR3 extends over 14 amino acids. Germline V gene lookup returns CDR1 MNHEY and CDR2 SVGAGI. With respect to this clone: Its matching antigen is unknown.

Profiling relied on immunoSEQ multiplex PCR, and the TCRdb table lists in-frame clones only, not all of them. Of around 100,000 clones detected, 85% to 90% appear once; the ten largest clones hold 0.6% to 0.95%. Described time point: week 47, end of study. Topical imiquimod was applied with each vaccine dose, which held 300 ug of mutant IDH1 20-mer peptide. The chain joins TRBV6-5 to TRBJ1-1; D is undetermined. This TCR derives from a woman in her fifties or sixties with glioma. Sequences were derived from PBMCs, sampled from a glioma patient whose treatment included an IDH1 peptide vaccine. The CDR3 protein is CASSPRRQNTEAFF. In nucleotides, the CDR3 is TGTGCCAGCAGTCCTAGACGGCAGAACACTGAAGCTTTCTTT.